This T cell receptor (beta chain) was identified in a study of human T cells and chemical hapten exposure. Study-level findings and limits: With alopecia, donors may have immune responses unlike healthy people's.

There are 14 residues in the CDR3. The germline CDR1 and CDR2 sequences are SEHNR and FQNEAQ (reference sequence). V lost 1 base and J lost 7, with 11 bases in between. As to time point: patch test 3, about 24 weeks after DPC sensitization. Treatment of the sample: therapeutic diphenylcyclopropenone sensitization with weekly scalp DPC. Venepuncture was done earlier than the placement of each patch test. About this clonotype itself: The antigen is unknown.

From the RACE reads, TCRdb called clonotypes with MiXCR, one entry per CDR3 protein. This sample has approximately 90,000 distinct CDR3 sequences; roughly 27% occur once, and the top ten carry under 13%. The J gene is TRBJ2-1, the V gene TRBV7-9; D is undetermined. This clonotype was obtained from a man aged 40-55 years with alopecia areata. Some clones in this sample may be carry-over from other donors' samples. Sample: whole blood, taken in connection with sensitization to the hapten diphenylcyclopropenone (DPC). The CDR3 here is CASSLEAQSNEQFF. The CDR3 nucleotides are TGTGCCAGCAGCTTAGAGGCGCAGTCTAATGAGCAGTTCTTC.